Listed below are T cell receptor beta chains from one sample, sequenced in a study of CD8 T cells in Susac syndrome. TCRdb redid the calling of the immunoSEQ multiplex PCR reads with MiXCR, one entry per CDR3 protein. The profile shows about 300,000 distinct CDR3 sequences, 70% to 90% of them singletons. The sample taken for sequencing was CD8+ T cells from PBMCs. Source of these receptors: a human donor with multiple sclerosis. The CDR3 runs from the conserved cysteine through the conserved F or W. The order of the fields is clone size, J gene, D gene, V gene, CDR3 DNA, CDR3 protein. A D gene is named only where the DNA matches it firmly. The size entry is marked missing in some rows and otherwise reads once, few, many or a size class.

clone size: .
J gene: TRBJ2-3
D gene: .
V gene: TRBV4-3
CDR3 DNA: TGCGCCAGCAGCCAAGATAAGGCTAGCTACACAGATACGCAGTATTTT
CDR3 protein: CASSQDKASYTDTQYF

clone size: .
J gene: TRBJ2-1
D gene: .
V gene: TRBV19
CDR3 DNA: TGTGCCAGTAGTAGTGTCCCCAGCTCCTACAATGAGCAGTTCTTC
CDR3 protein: CASSSVPSSYNEQFF

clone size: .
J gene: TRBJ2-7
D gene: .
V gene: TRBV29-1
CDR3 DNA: TGCAGCGTGGTTCTCGATGGGCAGACCTACGAGCAGTACTTC
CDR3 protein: CSVVLDGQTYEQYF

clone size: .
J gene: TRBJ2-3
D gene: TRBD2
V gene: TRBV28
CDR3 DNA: TGTGCCAGCAGTCCCGGGACTAGCGGATACACAGATACGCAGTATTTT
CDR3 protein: CASSPGTSGYTDTQYF

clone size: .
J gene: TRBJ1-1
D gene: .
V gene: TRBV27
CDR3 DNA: TGTGCCAGCAGTCCCGGGTCTACAAACACTGAAGCTTTCTTT
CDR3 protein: CASSPGSTNTEAFF

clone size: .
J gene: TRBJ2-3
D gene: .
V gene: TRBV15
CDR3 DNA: TGTGCCACCAGCAGCCTGACAACAGATACGCAGTATTTT
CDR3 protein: CATSSLTTDTQYF

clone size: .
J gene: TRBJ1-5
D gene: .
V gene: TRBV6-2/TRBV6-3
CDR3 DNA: TGTGCCAGCAGTTTCGATTCACTCCAATATTTGTTCAGCACCGCGGTTAAACAGCCCCAGCATTTT
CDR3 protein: CASSFDSLQYLFSTAVKQPQHF

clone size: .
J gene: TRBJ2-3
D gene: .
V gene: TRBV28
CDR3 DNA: TGTGCCAGCAGTTCCCCCCAACTTGGCACAGATACGCAGTATTTT
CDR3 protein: CASSSPQLGTDTQYF

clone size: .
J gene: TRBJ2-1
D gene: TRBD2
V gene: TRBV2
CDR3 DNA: TGTGCCAGCAGTGCCGGGACTAGCGGCAATGAGCAGTTCTTC
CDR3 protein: CASSAGTSGNEQFF

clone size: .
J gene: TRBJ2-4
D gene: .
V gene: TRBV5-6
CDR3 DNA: TGTGCCAGCAGCTCAAGTCTAGCCAAAAACATTCAGTACTTC
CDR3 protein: CASSSSLAKNIQYF

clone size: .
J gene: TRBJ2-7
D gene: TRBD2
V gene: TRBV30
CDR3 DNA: TGTGCCTGGAGTTCTAGCGGGAGCTATCAGTACTTC
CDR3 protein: CAWSSSGSYQYF

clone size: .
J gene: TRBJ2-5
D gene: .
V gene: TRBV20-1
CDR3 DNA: TGCAGTGCTAGAGATCCGGCAGGGAACCAAGAGACCCAGTACTTC
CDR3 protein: CSARDPAGNQETQYF

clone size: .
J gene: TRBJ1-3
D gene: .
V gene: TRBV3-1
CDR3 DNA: TGTGCCAGCAGCCAAGATGGGAGGACGACGTGGGGTGGAAACACCATATATTTT
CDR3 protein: CASSQDGRTTWGGNTIYF

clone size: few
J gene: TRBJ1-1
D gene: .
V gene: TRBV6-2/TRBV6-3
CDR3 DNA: TGTGCCAGCAGTTTATCCACAGGGATGAACACTGAAGCTTTCTTT
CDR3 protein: CASSLSTGMNTEAFF

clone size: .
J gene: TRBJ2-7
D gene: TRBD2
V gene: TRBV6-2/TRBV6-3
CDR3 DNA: TGTGCCAGCAGTAACGGACTAGCGGGAGGGGAATTGGACCTCGAGCAGTACTTC
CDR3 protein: CASSNGLAGGELDLEQYF

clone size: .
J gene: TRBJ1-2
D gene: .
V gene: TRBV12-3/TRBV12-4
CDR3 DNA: TGTGCCAGCAGTCCACTAATTGCGGGGATTCAGGGCTACACCTTC
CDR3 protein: CASSPLIAGIQGYTF

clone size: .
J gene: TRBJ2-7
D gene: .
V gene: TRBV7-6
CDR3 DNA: TGTGCCAGCAGCTTAGGAGGCTTTCCGAACGAGCAGTACTTC
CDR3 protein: CASSLGGFPNEQYF

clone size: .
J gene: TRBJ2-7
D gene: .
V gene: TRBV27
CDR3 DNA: TGTGCCAGCAGCCAATTATACCTATACGAGCAGTACTTC
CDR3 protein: CASSQLYLYEQYF

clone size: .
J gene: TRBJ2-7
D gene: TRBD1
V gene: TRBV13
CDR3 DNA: TGTGCCAGCAGCCAAGCGGGACAGGGGTTCGACGAGCAGTACTTC
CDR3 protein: CASSQAGQGFDEQYF

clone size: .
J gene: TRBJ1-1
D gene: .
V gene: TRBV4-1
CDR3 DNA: TGCGCCAGCAGCCAAGATGGGGCAGTTAGGGGACCCCTCTTTGAAGCTTTCTTT
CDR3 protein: CASSQDGAVRGPLFEAFF

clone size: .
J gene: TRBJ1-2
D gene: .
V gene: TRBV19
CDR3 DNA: TGTGCCAGTACCCCGGGCGGGGCGAGGTTGAGCTACACCTTC
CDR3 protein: CASTPGGARLSYTF

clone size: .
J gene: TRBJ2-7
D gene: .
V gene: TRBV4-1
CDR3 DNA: TGCGCCAGCAGCCAAGAGGCACTAAGGTACTACGAGCAGTACTTC
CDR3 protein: CASSQEALRYYEQYF

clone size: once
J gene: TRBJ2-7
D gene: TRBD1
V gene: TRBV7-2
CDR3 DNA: TGTGCCAGCAGCCCGACGGGACAGGGGGCAGACGAGCAGTACTTC
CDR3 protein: CASSPTGQGADEQYF

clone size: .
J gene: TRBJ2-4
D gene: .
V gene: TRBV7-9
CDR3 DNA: TGTGCCAGCAGCTTATCCATGTACATTCAGTACTTC
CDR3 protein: CASSLSMYIQYF

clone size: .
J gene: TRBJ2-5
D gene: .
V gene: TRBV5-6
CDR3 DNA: TGTGCCAGCAGCTCGGGTTGGTTGGCTGAGAGTAGGCTAGAGACCCAGTACTTC
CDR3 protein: CASSSGWLAESRLETQYF

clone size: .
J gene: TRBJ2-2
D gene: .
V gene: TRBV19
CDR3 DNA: TGTGCCAGTAGTATAGCGAGCACCGGGGAGCTGTTTTTT
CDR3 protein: CASSIASTGELFF

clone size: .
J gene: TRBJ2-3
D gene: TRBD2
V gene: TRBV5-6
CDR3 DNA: TGTGCCAGCAGCTTGACTAGCGAGGTTCCCTTCACAGATACGCAGTATTTT
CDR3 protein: CASSLTSEVPFTDTQYF

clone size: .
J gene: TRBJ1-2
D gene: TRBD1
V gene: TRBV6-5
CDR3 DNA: TGTGCCAGCAGCCGGACAGGGGACGGCTACACCTTC
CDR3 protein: CASSRTGDGYTF

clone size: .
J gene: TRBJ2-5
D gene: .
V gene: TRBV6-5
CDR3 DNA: TGTGCCAGCAGTTACTTCGGACAGCAAGAGACCCAGTACTTC
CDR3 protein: CASSYFGQQETQYF

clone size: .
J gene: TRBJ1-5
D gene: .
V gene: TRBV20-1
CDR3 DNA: TGCAGTGCGCTCGGACAGACCAACCAATATAGCAATCAGCCCCAGCATTTT
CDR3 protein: CSALGQTNQYSNQPQHF

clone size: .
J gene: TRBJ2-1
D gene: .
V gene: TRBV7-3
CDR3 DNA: TGTGCCAGCAGCCCCCACCCGAACAGGGTTCTCCGAGGTGAGCAGTTCTTC
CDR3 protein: CASSPHPNRVLRGEQFF

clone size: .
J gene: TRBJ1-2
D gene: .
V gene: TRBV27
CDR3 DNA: TGTGCCAGCAGTTTAACCGGAACCCCTCCATTCTATGGCTGCACCTTC
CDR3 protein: CASSLTGTPPFYGCTF

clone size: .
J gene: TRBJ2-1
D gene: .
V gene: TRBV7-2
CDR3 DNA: TGTGCCAGCAGCTTAGTTGTGTTCCTGAGCTCCTACAATGAGCAGTTCTTC
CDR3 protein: CASSLVVFLSSYNEQFF

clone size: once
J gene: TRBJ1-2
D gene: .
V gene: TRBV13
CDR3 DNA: TGTGCCAGCAGGGAGGTTGGGTCGGGCTATGGCTACACCTTC
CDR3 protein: CASREVGSGYGYTF

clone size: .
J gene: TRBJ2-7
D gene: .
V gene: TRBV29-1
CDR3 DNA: TGCAGCGTTGTCCTCCAGGCGAGGCACGAGCAGTACTTC
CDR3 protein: CSVVLQARHEQYF

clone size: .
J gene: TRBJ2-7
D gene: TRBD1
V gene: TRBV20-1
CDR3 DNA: TGCAGTGCCCTGCCGACAGGGTTCGAGCAGTACTTC
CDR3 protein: CSALPTGFEQYF

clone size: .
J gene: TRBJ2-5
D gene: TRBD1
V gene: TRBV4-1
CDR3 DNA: TGCGCCAGCAGCCATGCGAGGGGACAGGTTCTCCAAGAGACCCAGTACTTC
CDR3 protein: CASSHARGQVLQETQYF

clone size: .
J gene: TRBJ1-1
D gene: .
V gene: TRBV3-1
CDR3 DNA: TGTGCCAGCAGCCAAGACAGTAGACTTGAAGCTTTCTTT
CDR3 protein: CASSQDSRLEAFF

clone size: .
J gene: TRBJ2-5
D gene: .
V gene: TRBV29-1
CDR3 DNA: TGCAGCGTTCCAGGGTGGGAGACCCAGTACTTC
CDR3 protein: CSVPGWETQYF

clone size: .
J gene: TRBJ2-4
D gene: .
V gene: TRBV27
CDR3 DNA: TGTGCCAGCAGTTTAGAGGGCTCGTGGGCCAAAAACATTCAGTACTTC
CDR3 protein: CASSLEGSWAKNIQYF

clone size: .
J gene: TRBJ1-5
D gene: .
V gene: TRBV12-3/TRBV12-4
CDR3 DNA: TGTGCCAGCACCGCGGTTGGGGTAAATCAGCCCCAGCATTTT
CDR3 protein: CASTAVGVNQPQHF

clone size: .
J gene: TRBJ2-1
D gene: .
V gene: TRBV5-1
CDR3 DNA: TGCGCCAGCAGCAGCGGGCCCTACTCCTACAATGAGCAGTTCTTC
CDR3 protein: CASSSGPYSYNEQFF

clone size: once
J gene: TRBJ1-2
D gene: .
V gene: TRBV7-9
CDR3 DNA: TGTGCCAGCAGCTTGGGCAGCTCTGACCACTTC
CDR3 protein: CASSLGSSDHF

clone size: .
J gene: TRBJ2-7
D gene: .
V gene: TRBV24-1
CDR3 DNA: TGTGCCACCAGTGATAACTACGAGCAGTACTTC
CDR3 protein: CATSDNYEQYF